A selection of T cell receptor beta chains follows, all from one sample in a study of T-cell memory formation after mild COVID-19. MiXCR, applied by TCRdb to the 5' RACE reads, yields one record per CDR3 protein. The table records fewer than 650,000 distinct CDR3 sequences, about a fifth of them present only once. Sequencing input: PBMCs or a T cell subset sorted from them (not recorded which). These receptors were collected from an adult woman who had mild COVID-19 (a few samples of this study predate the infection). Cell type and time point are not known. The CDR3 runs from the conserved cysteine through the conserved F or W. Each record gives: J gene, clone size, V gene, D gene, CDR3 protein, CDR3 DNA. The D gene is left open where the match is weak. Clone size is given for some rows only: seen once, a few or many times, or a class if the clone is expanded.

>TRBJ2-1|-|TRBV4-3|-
CASSQGVPSAAAEQFF
TGCGCCAGCAGCCAAGGGGTGCCTAGCGCCGCGGCTGAGCAGTTCTTC
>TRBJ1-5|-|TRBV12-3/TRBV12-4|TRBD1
CASSSGTGKQPQHF
TGTGCCAGCAGTTCCGGGACAGGGAAACAGCCCCAGCATTTT
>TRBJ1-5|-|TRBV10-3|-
CAISESSGNRQNQPQHF
TGTGCCATCAGTGAGTCGAGCGGGAACCGACAGAATCAGCCCCAGCATTTT
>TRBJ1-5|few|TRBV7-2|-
CASSLSSPQPQHF
TGTGCCAGCAGCTTATCCAGTCCTCAGCCCCAGCATTTT
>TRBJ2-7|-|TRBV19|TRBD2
CASKAGTSGTYEQYF
TGTGCCAGTAAGGCCGGGACTAGCGGAACCTACGAGCAGTACTTC
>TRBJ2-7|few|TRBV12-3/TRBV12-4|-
CASSLGLLNGFYEQYF
TGTGCCAGCAGTTTAGGTTTGCTTAATGGATTTTACGAGCAGTACTTC
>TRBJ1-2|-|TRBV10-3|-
CAISDGGSYGYTF
TGTGCCATCAGTGACGGTGGCAGCTATGGCTACACCTTC
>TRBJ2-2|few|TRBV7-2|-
CASQENTGELFF
TGTGCCAGCCAAGAGAACACCGGGGAGCTGTTTTTT
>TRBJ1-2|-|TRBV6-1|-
CASSESGPYGYTF
TGTGCCAGCAGTGAATCCGGACCCTATGGCTACACCTTC
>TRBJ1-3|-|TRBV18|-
CASSPSSPNTIYF
TGTGCCAGCTCACCGTCCAGTCCAAACACCATATATTTT
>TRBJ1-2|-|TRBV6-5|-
CASGGATPYGYTF
TGTGCCAGCGGAGGGGCCACTCCCTATGGCTACACCTTC
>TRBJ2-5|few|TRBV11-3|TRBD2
CASSLAGGPGETQYF
TGTGCCAGCAGCTTAGCGGGAGGCCCTGGAGAGACCCAGTACTTC
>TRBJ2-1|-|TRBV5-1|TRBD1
CASSLGSGDRGRANEQFF
TGCGCCAGCAGCTTGGGTTCGGGGGACAGGGGGCGCGCTAATGAGCAGTTCTTC
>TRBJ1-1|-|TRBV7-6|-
CASSLGGGRSTEAFF
TGTGCCAGCAGCTTAGGAGGGGGGCGGAGCACTGAAGCTTTCTTT
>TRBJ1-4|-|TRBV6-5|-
CASSYSGGRGKLFF
TGTGCCAGCAGTTACTCTGGGGGAAGGGGGAAACTGTTTTTT
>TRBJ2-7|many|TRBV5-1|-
CASRPLALPWYEQYF
TGCGCCAGCAGGCCGTTAGCGCTCCCCTGGTACGAGCAGTACTTC
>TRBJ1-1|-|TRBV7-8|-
CASSLARGSPRHTEAFF
TGTGCCAGCAGCTTAGCAAGAGGTTCTCCTCGTCACACTGAAGCTTTCTTT
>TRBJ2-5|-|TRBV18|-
CASSPPRTQYF
TGTGCCAGCTCACCTCCAAGGACCCAGTACTTC
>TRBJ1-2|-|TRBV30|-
CAWSTGNYGYTF
TGTGCCTGGAGTACGGGAAACTATGGCTACACCTTC
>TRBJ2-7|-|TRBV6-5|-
CASSPGQGFDERYF
TGTGCCAGCAGCCCCGGGCAGGGCTTCGACGAGCGGTACTTC
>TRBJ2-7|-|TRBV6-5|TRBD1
CASSYTGQGATQYF
TGTGCCAGCAGTTACACCGGACAGGGGGCGACGCAGTACTTC
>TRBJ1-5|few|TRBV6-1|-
CASSETGRGQPQHF
TGTGCCAGCAGTGAAACAGGGCGCGGGCAGCCCCAGCATTTT
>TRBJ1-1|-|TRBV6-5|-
CASTPEDSVNTEAFF
TGTGCCAGCACGCCCGAGGACAGCGTGAACACTGAAGCTTTCTTT